This TCR beta chain is from a study of T cell responses to AZD1222 COVID-19 vaccine. Overall study findings and caveats: Donors were chiefly white British, with a greater number of females, and clonal diversity was perhaps underestimated.

Clones were sequenced by immunoSEQ multiplex PCR, and TCRdb holds only the in-frame ones, with some missing. The sample records roughly 170,000 clones, about 91% being singletons. Comments on this clone: Its antigen is still unknown.

Sequences were derived from peripheral blood, sampled on day 0 of AZD1222 vaccination. The TCR was taken from an adult in good health.

This CDR3 is CASRASRTGGIGELFF. CDR3 nucleotide sequence: TGTGCCAGCAGGGCGTCGCGGACAGGGGGAATCGGGGAGCTGTTTTTT. The chain has TRBV11-2 and TRBJ2-2, with 10 nucleotides matching TRBD1. The germline V gene encodes CDR1 SGHAT and CDR2 FQNNGV. There are 16 residues in the CDR3. After removal of 6 bases from V and 7 bases from J, the junction contained 11 bases not matched to a gene.